This T cell receptor (beta chain) was sequenced for a study of blood T cells in healthy people across ages. Across the whole study: When template switching was applied, about one barcoded beta molecule was captured per two T cells.

Primers used in a second PCR of roughly 6 to 12 cycles were a sample-barcoded 5' primer and a J-beta primer mix. Every single cDNA molecule received a tag from a template-switch adaptor with 12 random nucleotides. One entry per CDR3 protein results from TCRdb running MiXCR on the 5' RACE reads. The repertoire holds 700,000 to 800,000 distinct CDR3 sequences, with about 40% as singletons. The germline V gene has CDR1 SNHLY and CDR2 FYNNEI. Trimming removed 6 bases from V and 4 bases from J, with 12 bases in between. The CDR3 extends over 13 amino acids. As to this clonotype: As yet, its antigen is unknown.

Regarding the study as a whole: Getting older went along with TCR beta diversity per million T cells dropping roughly linearly. Compared with aged donors, long-lived donors showed fewer expanded clones, suggesting selection.

The rearrangement links TRBV2 to TRBJ2-5; the D call may be TRBD1 or TRBD2 (5 bases each). This clonotype was obtained from a woman aged 60-75 years in good health. The sample taken for sequencing was blood. The CDR3 reads CASRPWDRETQYF. The CDR3 DNA sequence: TGTGCCAGCAGGCCTTGGGACCGAGAGACCCAGTACTTC. The whole variable domain, filled in from reference TRBV2 and TRBJ2-5, reads EPEVTQTPSHQVTQMGQEVILRCVPISNHLYFYWYRQILGQKVEFLVSFYNNEISEKSEIFDDQFSVERPDGSNFTLKIRSTKLEDSAMYFCASRPWDRETQYFGPGTRLLVL.